What follows are 29 T cell receptor beta chains derived from one specimen sequenced in a study of blood T cell repertoires in COVID-19. Here immunoSEQ multiplex PCR was the method, and the copy in TCRdb shows in-frame clones only, minus some. The sample shows about 49,000 clones, 86% of them seen only once. Sequenced material: peripheral blood. The receptors shown here come from a man aged 40-50 years with active COVID-19.

The V gene is TRBV24-1, the J gene TRBJ1-1; D unresolved. The V gene's germline CDR1 is KGHDR and CDR2 SFDVKD. The CDR3 extends over 12 amino acids. The V and J ends lost 1 base and 9 bases respectively, with 8 bases between them. This CDR3 is CATSDFGRKAFF. CDR3 in DNA: TGTGCCACCAGTGATTTCGGCAGGAAAGCTTTCTTT.

The chain joins TRBV10-1 to TRBJ2-7; D is perhaps TRBD1 (5 bases). CDR1 is WNHNN and CDR2 is SYGVQD in the germline V gene (reference sequence). V was cut by 3 bases and J by 4 bases, with 10 bases left in between. The CDR3 length is 13 residues. CDR3 in amino acids: CASSDPTAYEQYF. CDR3 in DNA: TGCGCCAGCAGTGACCCGACAGCTTACGAGCAGTACTTC.

This clone came up many times. The chain couples TRBV2 to TRBJ2-1; 7 bases align to TRBD2. Losses at the gene ends were 7 bases for V and 0 bases for J; bases not matched to a gene: 6. CDR3 length equals 15 residues. Germline V gene sequence: CDR1 SNHLY, CDR2 FYNNEI. In DNA form, the CDR3 reads TGTGCCAGCATATCGGCGGGAGACTCCTACAATGAGCAGTTCTTC. Encoded protein: CASISAGDSYNEQFF.

This sequence joins TRBV23-1 and TRBJ2-4, with D unclear. TRBV23-1 is an ORF, and what it does is uncertain. Trimming left V 6 bases short and J 0 bases short, with 12 bases between. The CDR3 contains 15 residues. CDR3 amino acids: CASSTSESAKNIQYF. For the CDR3, the DNA is TGCGCCAGCAGCACCTCAGAATCAGCCAAAAACATTCAGTACTTC.

In nucleotides, the CDR3 is TGCGCCAGCACTTCACAGGGCCCCAACTATAATTCACCCCTCCACTTT. It is translated as CASTSQGPNYNSPLHF. The chain couples TRBV10-2 to TRBJ1-6; D is perhaps TRBD1 (6 bases). The germline gives CDR1 WSHSY, CDR2 SAAADI. This CDR3 is 16 amino acids long. Trimming removed 7 bases from V and 3 bases from J, with 16 bases in between.

The chain uses TRBV28 and TRBJ1-5; 7 bases agree with TRBD1. Unmatched junction bases numbered 7, after V lost 5 bases and J lost 9 bases. Germline CDR1 MDHEN, CDR2 SYDVKM. CDR3 length: 13 amino acids. CDR3 in DNA: TGTGCCAGCAGTAAAGGGGGCTCTCCGCCCCAGCATTTT. Translated: CASSKGGSPPQHF.

The chain links TRBV4-1 to TRBJ2-1, with TRBD2 matching 14 bases. This CDR3 is 16 amino acids long. Germline CDR1 reads MGHRA; CDR2 reads YSYEKL. V lost 3 bases and J lost 7; bases outside the gene matches: 5. The chain's CDR3 is CASSQGLAGVVNEQFF. The CDR3 DNA is TGCGCCAGCAGCCAGGGACTAGCGGGAGTCGTAAATGAGCAGTTCTTC.

This clone was found once. The J gene is TRBJ1-4, the V gene TRBV7-2; 9 nucleotides line up with TRBD1. The CDR3 runs to 14 residues. V gave up 6 bases and J gave up 7 bases; unmatched junction bases: 6. Germline CDR1 SGHTA, CDR2 FQGNSA. The CDR3 here is CASRDDRGTEKLFF. As DNA, the CDR3 is TGTGCCAGCAGAGACGACAGGGGGACTGAAAAACTGTTTTTT.

The chain combines TRBV27 with TRBJ2-7; 7 bases line up with TRBD2. The CDR3 runs to 12 residues. Per germline, CDR1 MNHEY and CDR2 SMNVEV (reference sequence). The ends lost 5 bases at V and 7 bases at J; junction bases unmatched: 5. CDR3 sequence reads: CASSPNGGEQYF. Written as DNA, the CDR3 is TGTGCCAGCAGTCCCAACGGGGGGGAGCAGTACTTC.

The chain combines TRBV3-1 (or the pseudogene TRBV3-2) with TRBJ1-1; the D gene is possibly TRBD1 (5 bases). Per germline, CDR1 LGHDT and CDR2 YNNKEL (reference sequence). The CDR3 sequence is 15 residues long. Trimming stripped 1 base from V and 7 bases from J, with 16 bases between. For the CDR3, the DNA is TGTGCCAGCAGCCAAGCTGCAACAGGTAGCCTTGAAGCTTTCTTT. It translates to CASSQAATGSLEAFF.

CDR3 protein: CASSFDRGLQETQYF. The CDR3 DNA reads TGTGCCAGCAGCTTCGACAGGGGGCTCCAAGAGACCCAGTACTTC. The chain carries TRBV5-4 and TRBJ2-5; 10 bases align to TRBD1. With 2 bases clipped from V and 1 base from J, the junction kept 2 bases outside the gene matches. From germline, CDR1 is SGHNT and CDR2 YYREEE (reference sequence). The CDR3 length is 15 residues.

This chain links TRBV6-5 with TRBJ2-7, with TRBD2 identical over 10 bases. The germline V gene has CDR1 MNHEY and CDR2 SVGAGI. CDR3 length: 15 amino acids. Unmatched junction bases numbered 9, after V lost 7 bases and J lost 3 bases. CDR3 DNA: TGTGCCAGCACCGAAAGGGCTAGCGGGAGCTACGAGCAGTACTTC. Translating gives CASTERASGSYEQYF.

The V call is TRBV6-6, the J call TRBJ2-3, with 8 bases identical to TRBD2. This CDR3 is built from 15 residues. V was clipped by 5 bases and J by 2 bases; unmatched bases: 6. Germline CDR1 is MNHNY and CDR2 is SVGAGI (reference sequence). Written as DNA, the CDR3 is TGTGCCAGCAGTCCCTTAGCGGGATCCACAGATACGCAGTATTTT. This translates into CASSPLAGSTDTQYF.

This clone was seen just once. The rearrangement links TRBV4-2 to TRBJ2-5; D not resolved. Trimming removed 4 bases at V and 5 bases at J, with 14 bases between. The CDR3 contains 14 residues. Germline CDR1 and CDR2: LGHNA and YNFKEQ. The CDR3 DNA is TGTGCCAGCAGCCTGGAGAGGCGTTCTGAGACCCAGTACTTC. It encodes CASSLERRSETQYF.

This chain links TRBV6-5 with TRBJ2-1, with 14 bases that match TRBD2. There are 15 residues in the CDR3. V lost 6 bases and J lost 6; bases outside the gene matches: 4. Germline CDR1 and CDR2: MNHEY and SVGAGI. DNA of the CDR3: TGTGCCAGCAGCCCGGGACTAGCGGGAGTCAATGAGCAGTTCTTC. This codes for CASSPGLAGVNEQFF.

This chain uses TRBV12-5 with TRBJ2-1; 10 bases agree with TRBD2. V was clipped by 0 bases and J by 5 bases; unmatched bases: 7. In germline, CDR1 is LGHNT, CDR2 FRNRAP. This CDR3 is 17 amino acids long. The CDR3 region is CASGLVLSGRTNNEQFF. The CDR3 DNA sequence: TGTGCTAGTGGTTTGGTACTTAGCGGGAGGACCAACAATGAGCAGTTCTTC.

The chain uses TRBV20-1 and TRBJ1-6, with D tentatively TRBD1 (5 bases). CDR1 and CDR2 from the germline V gene are DFQATT and SNEGSKA (reference sequence). V was shortened by 3 bases and J by 10 bases, with 19 bases between the two germline ends. The CDR3 consists of 15 residues. CDR3 sequence: CSASLAAGQGSPLHF. DNA of the CDR3: TGCAGTGCTAGTCTGGCCGCGGGGCAGGGATCACCCCTCCACTTT.

V gene TRBV11-2 combines with J gene TRBJ1-3; weak D call: TRBD1 (6 bases). The germline V gene encodes CDR1 SGHAT and CDR2 FQNNGV. This CDR3 comprises 16 residues. The V end lost 1 base, the J end lost 0 bases, and 10 bases lay between the germline ends. CDR3 sequence (DNA): TGTGCCAGCAGCTTAGCAGGGGCTACCTCTGGAAACACCATATATTTT. It is translated as CASSLAGATSGNTIYF.

The V gene is TRBV9, the J gene TRBJ2-7; 10 bases fit TRBD2. V dropped 1 base and J dropped 5; count of bases not matched to a gene: 12. CDR1 and CDR2 from the germline V gene are SGDLS and YYNGEE. This CDR3 region has 17 residues. Here the CDR3 DNA reads TGTGCCAGCAGCGTAAGGGCTAGCGGGAGTCAGTTCCACGAGCAGTACTTC. This sequence encodes CASSVRASGSQFHEQYF.

V gene TRBV5-1 combines with J gene TRBJ2-7, with 10 bases matching TRBD1. Germline trimming cut 0 bases from V and 4 bases from J; bases unmatched to any gene: 7. Germline V gene sequence: CDR1 SGHRS, CDR2 YFSETQ. CDR3 length: 16 amino acids. The CDR3 nucleotides read TGCGCCAGCAGCTTGGAACCCGGACAGGGGGTATACGAGCAGTACTTC. The encoded protein is CASSLEPGQGVYEQYF.

The chain employs TRBV27 and TRBJ2-3; unclear D gene. V lost 0 bases and J lost 1, with 8 bases in between. Per germline, CDR1 MNHEY and CDR2 SMNVEV (reference sequence). This CDR3 is 15 amino acids long. The CDR3 reads CASSLSNYGTDTQYF. The CDR3, as DNA: TGTGCCAGCAGTTTATCCAACTACGGCACAGATACGCAGTATTTT.

J is TRBJ2-3 and V is TRBV27, with 14 nucleotides matching TRBD2. V dropped 5 bases and J dropped 2; count of bases not matched to a gene: 9. In germline, CDR1 is MNHEY, CDR2 SMNVEV (reference sequence). The CDR3 covers 18 residues. CDR3: CASSRLAGGPFPTDTQYF. CDR3 bases: TGTGCCAGCAGTAGACTAGCGGGAGGGCCCTTTCCCACAGATACGCAGTATTTT.

The rearrangement links TRBV30 to TRBJ1-2, with D perhaps matching TRBD1 (5 bases). The V and J ends lost 4 bases and 8 bases respectively, with 11 bases between them. From germline, CDR1 is GTSNPN and CDR2 SVGIG (reference sequence). The CDR3 loop spans 11 amino acids. CDR3 nucleotide sequence: TGTGCCTGGAACCGACAGCACGGCTACACCTTC. Its translation is CAWNRQHGYTF.

The chain uses TRBV7-9 and TRBJ1-6; 7 nucleotides match TRBD1. The germline gives CDR1 SEHNR, CDR2 FQNEAQ (reference sequence). Trimming removed 1 base from V and 6 bases from J; junction bases left unmatched: 12. This CDR3 has 18 residues. This CDR3 is CASSLGRNRDSVNSPLHF. The CDR3 DNA follows: TGTGCCAGCAGCTTAGGAAGAAACCGGGACAGCGTTAATTCACCCCTCCACTTT.

The chain has TRBV3-1 (or the pseudogene TRBV3-2) and TRBJ2-7; D perhaps matches TRBD1 (6 bases). The germline V and J ends were trimmed by 4 bases and 8 bases, with 18 bases remaining between them. The CDR3 runs to 14 residues. CDR1 is LGHDT and CDR2 is YNNKEL in the germline V gene (reference sequence). The CDR3 region has the DNA TGTGCCAGCAGCCTGGACAGAGCGCCCGTAAAGCAGTACTTC. Translation gives CASSLDRAPVKQYF.

This rearrangement joins TRBV28 to TRBJ2-7, with D possibly being TRBD2 (6 bases). CDR1 MDHEN and CDR2 SYDVKM come from the germline V gene. The V end was cut by 3 bases, the J end by 3 bases, with 18 bases between. The CDR3 sequence is 16 residues long. The CDR3 region is CASSLGPGSRGYEQYF. DNA of the CDR3: TGTGCCAGCAGTTTGGGTCCCGGGAGTCGGGGCTACGAGCAGTACTTC.

The chain has TRBV24-1 and TRBJ2-3, with 8 nucleotides matching TRBD1. The CDR3 loop spans 16 amino acids. With V trimmed by 1 base and J by 6 bases, 8 bases remained unmatched. Germline CDR1 and CDR2: KGHDR and SFDVKD. As DNA, the CDR3 is TGTGCCACCAGTGATTTAACAGGGGGTAGTGAGGATACGCAGTATTTT. This encodes CATSDLTGGSEDTQYF.

This chain connects TRBV30 to TRBJ1-2; no reliable D call. The V end lost 2 bases, the J end lost 5 bases, and 9 bases lay between the germline ends. The germline CDR1 and CDR2 sequences are GTSNPN and SVGIG (reference sequence). This CDR3 has 12 residues. This CDR3 is CAWSSGRYGYTF. The DNA of the CDR3 is TGTGCCTGGAGTTCGGGGAGGTATGGCTACACCTTC.

The genes are TRBV28 and TRBJ2-7, with 14 bases that match TRBD2. J lost 4 bases, V lost 3 bases, and 11 bases had no gene match. CDR1 and CDR2 (germline): MDHEN, SYDVKM. This CDR3 spans 18 amino acids. DNA for the CDR3: TGTGCCAGCAGTTTTTTGGGTTCCGGGACTAGCGGGAGTTACGAGCAGTACTTC. It codes for CASSFLGSGTSGSYEQYF.